This T cell receptor beta chain appears in the sequencing data of a study of blood T cell repertoires in COVID-19. Germline trimming cut 0 bases from V and 6 bases from J; bases unmatched to any gene: 6. In germline, CDR1 is SGDLS, CDR2 YYNGEE. This CDR3 spans 15 amino acids. Produced via immunoSEQ multiplex PCR; TCRdb's table is partial and in-frame only. Altogether 240,000 or so clones are present, about 68% being singletons, with the ten largest covering around 3.4%. Specimen: peripheral blood. This chain connects TRBV9 to TRBJ2-3; 8 nucleotides align to TRBD2. The source is a woman aged 80 or over with acute or convalescent COVID-19. CDR3 residues: CASSVAAGEVDTQYF. In DNA form, the CDR3 reads TGTGCCAGCAGCGTAGCAGCGGGAGAGGTTGATACGCAGTATTTT.